Below, one TCR beta chain is given with its context. PCR used 60 Vbeta primers and 13 Jbeta primers. Repertoires were generated with immunoSEQ multiplex PCR, while TCRdb's copy carries only in-frame clones and drops some. The data hold about 41,000 clones, with approximately 81% observed a single time. In germline, CDR1 is MNHEY, CDR2 SVGAGI. The CDR3 has 15 amino acids. V gave up 0 bases and J gave up 2 bases; unmatched junction bases: 3. This sample was included in a study of cytomegalovirus exposure and HLA in healthy donors. V and J are TRBV6-5 and TRBJ2-7; 8 positions match TRBD1. Sequenced material: PBMCs. The sequence was obtained from a man aged 45-65 years in good health and CMV-seronegative. The CDR3 protein is CASSYSQGAPYEQYF. As DNA, the CDR3 is TGTGCCAGCAGTTACTCGCAGGGGGCCCCCTACGAGCAGTACTTC.